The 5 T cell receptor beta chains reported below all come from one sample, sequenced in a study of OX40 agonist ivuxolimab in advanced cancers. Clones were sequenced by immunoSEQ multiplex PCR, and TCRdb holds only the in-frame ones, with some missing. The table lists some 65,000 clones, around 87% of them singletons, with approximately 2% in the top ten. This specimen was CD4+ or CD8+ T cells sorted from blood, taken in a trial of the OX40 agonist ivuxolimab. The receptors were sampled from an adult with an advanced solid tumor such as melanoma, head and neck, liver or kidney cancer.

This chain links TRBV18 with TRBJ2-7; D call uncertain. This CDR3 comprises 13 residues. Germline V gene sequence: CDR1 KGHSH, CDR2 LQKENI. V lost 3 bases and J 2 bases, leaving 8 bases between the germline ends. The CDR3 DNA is TGTGCCAGCTCACCTACCAGTACCTACGAGCAGTACTTC. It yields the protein CASSPTSTYEQYF. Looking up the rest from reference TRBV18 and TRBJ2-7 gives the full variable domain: NAGVMQNPRHLVRRRGQEARLRCSPMKGHSHVYWYRQLPEEGLKFMVYLQKENIIDESGMPKERFSAEFPKEGPSILRIQQVVRGDSAAYFCASSPTSTYEQYFGPGTRLTVT.

CDR3 region: CASSPDRGVSGNTIYF. CDR3 nucleotide sequence: TGTGCCAGCAGTCCGGATCGCGGGGTCTCTGGAAACACCATATATTTT. The V call is TRBV2, the J call TRBJ1-3; no clear D gene. CDR1 is SNHLY, CDR2 FYNNEI, per germline. Trimming stripped 5 bases from V and 0 bases from J, with 14 bases between. CDR3 length: 16 residues.

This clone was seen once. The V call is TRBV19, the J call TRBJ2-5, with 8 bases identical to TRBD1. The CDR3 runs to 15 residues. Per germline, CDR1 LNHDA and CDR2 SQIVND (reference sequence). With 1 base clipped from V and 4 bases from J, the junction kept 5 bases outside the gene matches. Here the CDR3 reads CASSIGDRGIETQYF. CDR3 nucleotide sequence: TGTGCCAGTAGTATAGGAGACAGGGGTATAGAGACCCAGTACTTC.

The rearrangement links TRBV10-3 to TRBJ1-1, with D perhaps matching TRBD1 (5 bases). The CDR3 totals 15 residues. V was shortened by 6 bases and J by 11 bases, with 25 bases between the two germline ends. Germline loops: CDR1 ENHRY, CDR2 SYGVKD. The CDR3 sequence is CAISEAGPTGGEAFF. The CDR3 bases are TGTGCCATCAGCGAAGCGGGGCCGACCGGGGGGGAGGCTTTCTTT.

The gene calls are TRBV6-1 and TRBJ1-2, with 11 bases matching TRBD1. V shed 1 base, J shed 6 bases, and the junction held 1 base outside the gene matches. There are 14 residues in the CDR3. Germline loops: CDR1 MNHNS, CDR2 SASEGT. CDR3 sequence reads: CASSEGTGGDGYTF. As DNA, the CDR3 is TGTGCCAGCAGTGAAGGGACAGGGGGCGATGGCTACACCTTC.